The present entry profiles one TCR beta chain with its context. The authors' processing: Counts of nucleated cells, estimated from reference gene primer amplification, were obtained. Only in-frame clones appear in the TCRdb table, and some are missing; sequencing was by immunoSEQ multiplex PCR. V and J calls and clone size are those listed in that table; D and trimming were worked out from the DNA. The table shows some 150,000 clones, with roughly 81% occurring only once. The source of the sample is a study of blood T cell repertoires in COVID-19. On the study more broadly: The United States, Italy and Spain were the sources of the acute and convalescent COVID-19 samples. In each case, the material was cDNA or gDNA derived from T cells, B-cell-depleted T cells, or PBMCs.

With 5 bases clipped from V and 1 base from J, the junction kept 4 bases outside the gene matches. Germline V gene data show CDR1 as MNHNS and CDR2 as SASEGT. CDR3 length: 14 amino acids. Sequenced: peripheral blood. This receptor was obtained from a human donor with acute or convalescent COVID-19. The donor label of this sample is uncertain. The chain employs TRBV6-1 and TRBJ1-1; 7 bases are a match to TRBD1. CDR3 coding DNA: TGTGCCAGCAGTAGGACAGGTCAGAACACTGAAGCTTTCTTT. Protein sequence: CASSRTGQNTEAFF.